Below, 26 T cell receptor beta chains from the same sample are listed, as sequenced in a study of cytomegalovirus exposure and HLA in healthy donors. This PCR relied on a set of 60 Vbeta primers and 13 Jbeta primers. Using immunoSEQ multiplex PCR, the repertoire was profiled, and TCRdb retains in-frame clones only, with some absent. This table holds about 200,000 clones, around 85% found once. Material: PBMCs. The receptors were gathered from a man aged 50-60 years in good health and CMV-seronegative.

This clone was seen only once. The chain couples TRBV5-1 to TRBJ2-1; TRBD2 matches 7 bases. Losses at the gene ends were 4 bases for V and 5 bases for J; bases not matched to a gene: 9. Germline values: CDR1 SGHRS, CDR2 YFSETQ. The CDR3 totals 15 residues. In DNA, the CDR3 is TGCGCCAGCAGCCGGTCAGCGGGACGGAACAATGAGCAGTTCTTC. The encoded protein is CASSRSAGRNNEQFF. The full variable domain, with the rest looked up from reference TRBV5-1 and TRBJ2-1, is KAGVTQTPRYLIKTRGQQVTLSCSPISGHRSVSWYQQTPGQGLQFLFEYFSETQRNKGNFPGRFSGRQFSNSRSEMNVSTLELGDSALYLCASSRSAGRNNEQFFGPGTRLTVL.

This clone has just a few counts. The chain has TRBV7-2 and TRBJ1-1; D remains ambiguous. This CDR3 has 13 amino acids. The germline V gene encodes CDR1 SGHTA and CDR2 FQGNSA. V was shortened by 1 base and J by 4 bases, with 7 bases between the two germline ends. The CDR3 DNA sequence: TGTGCCAGCAGCTTAGGTCGTATCACTGAAGCTTTCTTT. It is translated as CASSLGRITEAFF.

The chain has TRBV30 and TRBJ2-2; 8 bases line up with TRBD1. With V trimmed by 5 bases and J by 6 bases, 11 bases remained unmatched. CDR1 is GTSNPN and CDR2 is SVGIG in the germline V gene (reference sequence). This CDR3 has 15 residues. CDR3 protein: CAWRPGQGWSGELFF. The DNA of the CDR3 is TGTGCCTGGCGCCCCGGACAGGGATGGTCCGGGGAGCTGTTTTTT.

The chain joins TRBV6-1 to TRBJ1-2, with D unresolved. The CDR3 spans 12 residues. V was pared by 0 bases and J by 5 bases, with 4 bases between. Germline V lookup: CDR1 MNHNS, CDR2 SASEGT. Here the CDR3 reads CASSEASYGYTF. CDR3 in DNA: TGTGCCAGCAGTGAAGCGAGTTATGGCTACACCTTC.

The chain recombines TRBV11-2 with TRBJ2-7; D remains unclear. This CDR3 region has 14 residues. CDR1 SGHAT and CDR2 FQNNGV come from the germline V gene. Trimming took 1 base from V and 0 from J, leaving 7 bases between them. The CDR3 coding sequence is TGTGCCAGCAGCTTAGTTCGGAGCTCCTACGAGCAGTACTTC. Protein: CASSLVRSSYEQYF.

In this sample, this clone turned up once. V and J are TRBV7-9 and TRBJ1-1; no reliable D call. Germline V lookup: CDR1 SEHNR, CDR2 FQNEAQ (reference sequence). V was clipped by 2 bases and J by 5 bases, with 3 bases between them. The CDR3 has 11 residues. DNA of the CDR3: TGTGCCAGCAGCTTATTAACTGAAGCTTTCTTT. Translation gives CASSLLTEAFF.

V usage is TRBV7-8 and J usage is TRBJ2-7, with 14 bases fitting TRBD2. The germline CDR1 and CDR2 sequences are SGHVS and FQNEAQ. V shed 4 bases, J shed 6 bases, and the junction held 5 bases outside the gene matches. This CDR3 has 15 amino acids. The CDR3 protein is CASSSGTSGSGEQYF. The CDR3 coding sequence is TGTGCCAGCAGCTCAGGGACTAGCGGGAGCGGCGAGCAGTACTTC.

The chain has TRBV18 and TRBJ1-1; tentatively, D is TRBD1 (5 bases). Germline V gives CDR1 KGHSH, CDR2 LQKENI. The CDR3 sequence is 16 residues long. The V and J ends lost 0 bases and 4 bases respectively, with 15 bases between them. CDR3 coding DNA: TGTGCCAGCTCACCACCGGCGGCACCAAGGGGCACTGAAGCTTTCTTT. Its translation: CASSPPAAPRGTEAFF.

Only one count was recorded for this clone. The chain couples TRBV11-2 to TRBJ2-3; D gene ambiguous. CDR3 size: 15 residues. Germline lookup yields CDR1 SGHAT and CDR2 FQNNGV. V lost 5 bases to trimming and J lost 6 bases, with 18 bases between them. CDR3 nucleotides: TGTGCCAGCAGCCCCGGGTCATCCTTTCGGGATACGCAGTATTTT. Translated: CASSPGSSFRDTQYF. Together with reference TRBV11-2 and TRBJ2-3, the CDR3 gives the full variable domain: EAGVAQSPRYKIIEKRQSVAFWCNPISGHATLYWYQQILGQGPKLLIQFQNNGVVDDSQLPKDRFSAERLKGVDSTLKIQPAKLEDSAVYLCASSPGSSFRDTQYFGPGTRLTVL.

To note about this clone: Other DNA variants within this sample encode the same CDR3. The chain has TRBV7-6 and TRBJ1-1; 7 bases agree with TRBD1. The CDR3 contains 16 residues. After removal of 4 bases from V and 4 bases from J, the junction contained 12 bases not matched to a gene. Germline V gene data show CDR1 as SGHVS and CDR2 as FNYEAQ. The CDR3 region has the DNA TGTGCCAGCAGCTCTGGGTCCGGGAGACAGGGCACTGAAGCTTTCTTT. Encoded protein: CASSSGSGRQGTEAFF.

This clone was seen only a few times. One end of the junction varies from germline; a read error may be responsible. This rearrangement joins TRBV7-9 to TRBJ2-3; the D call may be TRBD1 or TRBD2 (6 bases each). This CDR3 region has 18 residues. Per the germline V gene, CDR1 is SEHNR and CDR2 is FQNEAQ (reference sequence). The CDR3 region is CSSSLGGFSGLPTDTQYF. The DNA for the CDR3 is TGTTCCAGCAGCTTAGGGGGGTTTAGCGGACTTCCGACAGATACGCAGTATTTT.

The chain links TRBV7-2 to TRBJ2-3, with D uncertain. Deletions cut 4 bases from V and 4 bases from J, with 6 bases between. The CDR3 has 12 amino acids. Germline CDR1 reads SGHTA; CDR2 reads FQGNSA. This CDR3 is CASSSPADTQYF. CDR3 DNA sequence: TGTGCCAGCAGCTCCCCCGCAGATACGCAGTATTTT.

The V gene is TRBV2, the J gene TRBJ2-1; D perhaps matches TRBD2 (5 bases). CDR1 is SNHLY and CDR2 is FYNNEI in the germline V gene. V was cut by 7 bases and J by 0 bases, with 13 bases left in between. There are 15 residues in the CDR3. CDR3 sequence: CASTTEVSSYNEQFF. In nucleotides, the CDR3 is TGTGCCAGCACGACGGAGGTTAGCTCCTACAATGAGCAGTTCTTC.

This clone was observed a few times. The J gene is TRBJ2-1, the V gene TRBV28, with 8 bases lining up with TRBD2. The V and J ends lost 6 bases and 0 bases, in that order; junction bases with no gene match: 4. CDR1 is MDHEN and CDR2 is SYDVKM in the germline V gene. The CDR3 has 15 residues. CDR3 protein: CASRDLAGSYNEQFF. The CDR3 nucleotides are TGTGCCAGCAGAGATCTAGCGGGCTCCTACAATGAGCAGTTCTTC.

This clone was picked up a small number of times. V is TRBV7-9 and J is TRBJ2-7, with D possibly matching TRBD2 (5 bases). Trimming took off 5 bases at V and 7 bases at J, with 15 bases between the two ends. The germline CDR1 and CDR2 sequences are SEHNR and FQNEAQ (reference sequence). The CDR3 spans 13 residues. CDR3 amino acids: CASSRSGVWEQYF. Here the CDR3 DNA reads TGTGCCAGCAGCCGGTCCGGGGTATGGGAGCAGTACTTC.

This clone showed up just a few times. This chain connects TRBV4-1 to TRBJ2-1; no reliable D call. The CDR3 runs to 16 residues. Per germline, CDR1 MGHRA and CDR2 YSYEKL. Trimming removed 4 bases from V and 0 bases from J, with 13 bases in between. The CDR3 loop is CASSLAEQSSYNEQFF. The CDR3 coding sequence is TGCGCCAGCAGCCTCGCCGAACAGAGCTCCTACAATGAGCAGTTCTTC.

The chain joins TRBV5-1 to TRBJ2-6; 9 nucleotides agree with TRBD1. The V and J ends lost 0 bases and 4 bases, in that order; junction bases with no gene match: 8. The CDR3 length is 18 residues. Germline V gives CDR1 SGHRS, CDR2 YFSETQ. The CDR3 sequence: CASSLVGTGRSGANVLTF. The CDR3 DNA follows: TGCGCCAGCAGCTTGGTAGGGACAGGGAGATCAGGGGCCAACGTCCTGACTTTC.

Only a few counts were recorded for this clone. This chain uses TRBV7-8 with TRBJ2-3, with TRBD2 matching over 8 bases. Germline V gene lookup returns CDR1 SGHVS and CDR2 FQNEAQ. This CDR3 contains 17 residues. The J segment lost 3 bases and the V segment lost 1 base, leaving 9 bases of the junction unmatched. CDR3 DNA: TGTGCCAGCAGCTTAGGGCCCCGACTAGCGAAGACAGATACGCAGTATTTT. Translating it yields CASSLGPRLAKTDTQYF.

The J gene is TRBJ2-7, the V gene TRBV5-1; D gene ambiguous. V gave up 1 base and J gave up 0 bases, with 8 bases separating them. Germline V gene lookup returns CDR1 SGHRS and CDR2 YFSETQ. This CDR3 comprises 14 residues. CDR3 nucleotide sequence: TGCGCCAGCAGCTTGATAGTGAACTCCTACGAGCAGTACTTC. It encodes CASSLIVNSYEQYF.

The chain has TRBV9 and TRBJ1-1; 8 bases fit TRBD1. CDR1 is SGDLS, CDR2 YYNGEE, per germline. V was pared by 0 bases and J by 5 bases, with 9 bases of the junction left unmatched. The CDR3 contains 16 residues. The CDR3: CASSVAGTGGRTEAFF. The CDR3 DNA is TGTGCCAGCAGCGTAGCAGGAACAGGGGGAAGGACTGAAGCTTTCTTT.

V gene TRBV6-5 combines with J gene TRBJ1-2; 7 positions match TRBD1. The germline CDR1 and CDR2 sequences are MNHEY and SVGAGI. The ends lost 6 bases at V and 8 bases at J; junction bases unmatched: 9. This CDR3 has 13 amino acids. DNA of the CDR3: TGTGCCAGCAGCGGTGGGACAGCCCGCGGCTACACCTTC. Translating gives CASSGGTARGYTF.

The chain combines TRBV28 with TRBJ2-2; the D is unclear. The CDR3 runs to 14 residues. With 9 bases removed from V and 1 base from J, the gap between germline ends came to 12 bases. Germline loops: CDR1 MDHEN, CDR2 SYDVKM. Written as DNA, the CDR3 is TGTGCCAGTAGCACTGCCTTGAACACCGGGGAGCTGTTTTTT. This encodes CASSTALNTGELFF.

The V call is TRBV14, the J call TRBJ1-1; 7 bases agree with TRBD1. The CDR3 extends over 16 amino acids. Germline CDR1 and CDR2: SGHDN and FVKESK. The V gene end was trimmed by 4 bases and the J gene end by 0 bases; junction bases not matched to a gene: 8. The DNA of the CDR3 is TGTGCCAGCAGCCCCCGACAGGGACTCATGAACACTGAAGCTTTCTTT. Translation: CASSPRQGLMNTEAFF.

This clone has only a few counts. The J gene is TRBJ2-5, the V gene TRBV7-8; maybe TRBD2 (6 bases). The germline V and J ends were trimmed by 4 bases and 1 base, with 13 bases remaining between them. Germline V gene sequence: CDR1 SGHVS, CDR2 FQNEAQ. CDR3 length: 15 amino acids. CDR3 region: CASSSTGLIQETQYF. Written as DNA, the CDR3 is TGTGCCAGCAGCTCTACCGGACTAATCCAAGAGACCCAGTACTTC.

A remark on this clone: Different DNA sequences within this sample yield the same CDR3. This rearrangement joins TRBV6-1 to TRBJ2-7; D is unresolved. The germline gives CDR1 MNHNS, CDR2 SASEGT. The CDR3 is made up of 11 amino acids. The V gene lost 7 bases and the J gene lost 6 bases, with 10 bases spanning the gap. The CDR3 region has the DNA TGTGCCAGCAACGACAACCCCGAGCAGTACTTC. Protein product: CASNDNPEQYF.

This clone appeared once. The chain couples TRBV28 to TRBJ2-7, with TRBD2 as a possible D gene (6 bases). Germline CDR1 and CDR2: MDHEN and SYDVKM. This CDR3 spans 12 amino acids. V was clipped by 4 bases and J by 3 bases, with 7 bases between them. As DNA, the CDR3 is TGTGCCAGCAGTTGGGGACTCTACGAGCAGTACTTC. Amino acid sequence: CASSWGLYEQYF.